A selection of T cell receptor beta chains follows, all from one sample in a study of T-cell memory formation after mild COVID-19. From the 5' RACE reads, TCRdb called clonotypes with MiXCR, one entry per CDR3 protein. The table has fewer than 60,000 distinct CDR3 sequences, around a quarter seen once; the top ten hold just under 45%. Sequenced input: PBMCs or a T cell subset sorted from them (not recorded which). Source of these receptors: a man younger than 35 who had mild COVID-19 (a few samples of this study predate the infection). Cell type and time point are not known. The CDR3 runs from the conserved cysteine through the conserved F or W. Each record gives: CDR3 protein, CDR3 DNA, clone size, J gene, V gene, D gene. A D gene is named only where the DNA matches it firmly. Not every row has a clone size; where given, it reads once, few, many or a size class.

CASSPQTGEANYGYTF | TGTGCCAGCAGCCCCCAGACAGGGGAAGCTAACTATGGCTACACCTTC | few | TRBJ1-2 | TRBV7-9 | TRBD1
CASSHRTDKNIQYF | TGTGCCAGCAGCCACCGGACGGATAAAAACATTCAGTACTTC | . | TRBJ2-4 | TRBV6-2/TRBV6-3 | .
CASSEARGQGWETQYF | TGTGCCAGCAGTGAAGCCAGGGGACAGGGCTGGGAGACCCAGTACTTC | few | TRBJ2-5 | TRBV6-1 | TRBD1
CASSPGGRTDTQYF | TGTGCCAGCAGCCCCGGTGGACGCACAGATACGCAGTATTTT | . | TRBJ2-3 | TRBV7-8 | .
CASSAHVGNTEAFF | TGTGCCAGCTCAGCACACGTTGGGAACACTGAAGCTTTCTTT | . | TRBJ1-1 | TRBV18 | .
CASSSLLAGERDTQYF | TGTGCCAGCAGCTCGTTACTAGCGGGGGAACGAGATACGCAGTATTTT | . | TRBJ2-3 | TRBV5-6 | TRBD2
CASSQDLDRIYGYTF | TGTGCCAGCAGCCAAGATCTTGACAGAATCTATGGCTACACCTTC | few | TRBJ1-2 | TRBV3-1 | .
CSASKGSSTDTQYF | TGCAGTGCTAGCAAGGGGAGCAGCACAGATACGCAGTATTTT | few | TRBJ2-3 | TRBV20-1 | .
CASSFRGAQYF | TGTGCCAGCAGCTTCCGAGGGGCGCAGTATTTT | . | TRBJ2-3 | TRBV7-8 | .
CSARDRRDSTVHEQYF | TGCAGTGCTAGAGATCGGAGGGACTCGACCGTGCACGAGCAGTACTTC | few | TRBJ2-7 | TRBV20-1 | .
CASTEPWRNTEAFF | TGTGCCAGCACCGAACCTTGGCGGAACACTGAAGCTTTCTTT | few | TRBJ1-1 | TRBV6-2/TRBV6-3 | .
CASTSPGGTEAFF | TGTGCCAGCACCTCCCCCGGAGGCACTGAAGCTTTCTTT | . | TRBJ1-1 | TRBV27 | .
CASSQYIGGGTEAFF | TGTGCCAGCAGCCAATACATCGGGGGGGGCACTGAAGCTTTCTTT | . | TRBJ1-1 | TRBV14 | .
CASSPSVSGLYGYTF | TGTGCCAGCAGTCCTTCTGTGAGTGGACTCTATGGCTACACCTTC | . | TRBJ1-2 | TRBV7-9 | .
CASSHGLAGGPGETQYF | TGTGCCAGCAGCCACGGGCTAGCGGGGGGGCCGGGGGAGACCCAGTACTTC | . | TRBJ2-5 | TRBV6-6 | TRBD2
CASSLLGRNTEAFF | TGTGCCAGCAGTTTACTTGGGAGGAACACTGAAGCTTTCTTT | . | TRBJ1-1 | TRBV12-3/TRBV12-4 | .
CATSSSVLTAGAVWTEAFF | TGTGCCACCAGCAGTAGTGTCCTCACGGCGGGGGCGGTTTGGACTGAAGCTTTCTTT | . | TRBJ1-1 | TRBV15 | .
CASSLGGAEAFF | TGTGCCAGCAGTTTAGGTGGCGCTGAAGCTTTCTTT | few | TRBJ1-1 | TRBV27 | .
CASRKGTGRERGYTF | TGTGCCAGCAGGAAGGGGACAGGACGGGAGCGTGGCTACACCTTC | . | TRBJ1-2 | TRBV12-3/TRBV12-4 | TRBD1
CASSATPPGGLTLQSGQYF | TGTGCCAGCAGCGCAACCCCACCGGGCGGGTTAACGCTCCAGTCAGGGCAGTACTTC | once | TRBJ2-7 | TRBV7-2 | .
CASAREDRETRELFF | TGCGCCAGCGCCAGGGAGGACCGAGAGACCCGGGAGCTGTTTTTT | . | TRBJ2-2 | TRBV4-1 | .
CASSVKAGAGEQYF | TGTGCCAGCAGCGTAAAGGCGGGGGCGGGTGAGCAGTACTTC | few | TRBJ2-7 | TRBV9 | .
CASSQHGQTNSPLHF | TGCGCCAGCAGCCAACACGGACAGACAAATTCACCCCTCCACTTT | . | TRBJ1-6 | TRBV4-1 | .
CASSYSTEYNEQFF | TGTGCCAGCAGTTACTCGACGGAATACAATGAGCAGTTCTTC | few | TRBJ2-1 | TRBV6-2/TRBV6-3 | .
CASSLARGLNEQFF | TGTGCCAGCAGTTTAGCGCGGGGACTCAATGAGCAGTTCTTC | . | TRBJ2-1 | TRBV12-3/TRBV12-4 | .
CASSIRQGQETQYF | TGTGCCAGCAGTATCCGACAGGGTCAAGAGACCCAGTACTTC | . | TRBJ2-5 | TRBV27 | TRBD1
CASSQGTGPTYEQYF | TGCGCCAGCAGCCAAGGGACAGGGCCTACCTACGAGCAGTACTTC | many | TRBJ2-7 | TRBV4-3 | TRBD1
CASSQGGLAYSYEQYF | TGTGCCAGCAGCCAGGGAGGGTTGGCATATTCCTACGAGCAGTACTTC | . | TRBJ2-7 | TRBV3-1 | TRBD2
CATGTSYRDTQYF | TGTGCCACCGGGACTAGCTATCGAGATACGCAGTATTTT | few | TRBJ2-3 | TRBV6-6 | TRBD2
CASRDRGEEETQYF | TGTGCCAGCCGGGACAGGGGAGAGGAAGAGACCCAGTACTTC | . | TRBJ2-5 | TRBV18 | TRBD1
CSARDRDRGLNTEAFF | TGCAGTGCTAGAGACCGGGACAGGGGTTTGAACACTGAAGCTTTCTTT | . | TRBJ1-1 | TRBV20-1 | TRBD1
CSVVTGVRSYEQYF | TGCAGCGTTGTCACAGGGGTCCGCTCCTACGAGCAGTACTTC | . | TRBJ2-7 | TRBV29-1 | TRBD1
CASSKGQGAEAFF | TGTGCCAGCTCGAAAGGACAGGGGGCTGAAGCTTTCTTT | . | TRBJ1-1 | TRBV12-3/TRBV12-4 | TRBD1
CASSGQPNEAFF | TGCGCCAGCTCGGGACAGCCTAATGAAGCTTTCTTT | few | TRBJ1-1 | TRBV5-1 | TRBD1
CASSLGPGVEDTQYF | TGTGCCAGCAGCTTAGGGCCGGGGGTCGAAGATACGCAGTATTTT | . | TRBJ2-3 | TRBV7-3 | .
CASSLDGSYEQFF | TGTGCCAGCAGCTTAGATGGGTCCTATGAGCAGTTCTTC | many | TRBJ2-1 | TRBV7-6 | .
CASSVVAGSTDTQYF | TGTGCCAGCAGCGTGGTAGCGGGGAGCACAGATACGCAGTATTTT | few | TRBJ2-3 | TRBV9 | TRBD2
CASGSTALAGAINEQFF | TGTGCCAGCGGTTCCACCGCACTAGCGGGGGCCATCAATGAGCAGTTCTTC | . | TRBJ2-1 | TRBV27 | TRBD2
CASSHAAQGNGETQYF | TGTGCCAGCAGCCACGCCGCGCAGGGCAATGGGGAGACCCAGTACTTC | few | TRBJ2-5 | TRBV27 | .
CAIRGTVDTGYNEQFF | TGTGCCATCAGGGGGACCGTTGACACTGGGTACAATGAGCAGTTCTTC | . | TRBJ2-1 | TRBV4-2 | TRBD1
CASRLLSGGQDEQFF | TGTGCCAGCCGATTGCTCAGCGGGGGGCAGGATGAGCAGTTCTTC | many | TRBJ2-1 | TRBV7-2 | TRBD2
CASSEGTYSNQPQHF | TGTGCCAGCAGTGAGGGGACCTATAGCAATCAGCCCCAGCATTTT | . | TRBJ1-5 | TRBV6-4 | .
CASSGGPTDTQYF | TGTGCCAGCAGCGGGGGGCCCACAGATACGCAGTATTTT | . | TRBJ2-3 | TRBV7-9 | .
CASSPAGVSGELFF | TGTGCCAGCAGCCCCGCTGGAGTGTCCGGGGAGCTGTTTTTT | few | TRBJ2-2 | TRBV12-3/TRBV12-4 | .
CASSQEGRGLPNQPQHF | TGCGCCAGCAGCCAGGAAGGGAGGGGCCTGCCAAATCAGCCCCAGCATTTT | . | TRBJ1-5 | TRBV4-1 | .
CASSPRLEGQNYGYTF | TGTGCCAGCAGCCCCCGCCTGGAAGGGCAAAACTATGGCTACACCTTC | once | TRBJ1-2 | TRBV9 | .
CSARDRGYEQFF | TGCAGTGCCAGGGACAGGGGCTATGAGCAGTTCTTC | few | TRBJ2-1 | TRBV20-1 | TRBD1
CASRGFEQYF | TGTGCCAGCAGAGGGTTCGAGCAGTACTTC | . | TRBJ2-7 | TRBV9 | .
CSAREGRQAYNEQFF | TGCAGTGCTCGAGAGGGGAGACAGGCCTACAATGAGCAGTTCTTC | few | TRBJ2-1 | TRBV20-1 | .
CASSQDYSADTQYF | TGCGCCAGCAGCCAGGATTATTCAGCAGATACGCAGTATTTT | . | TRBJ2-3 | TRBV4-1 | .
CASSSGQGGYTTNEKLFF | TGCGCCAGCAGCTCGGGACAGGGGGGGTATACGACTAATGAAAAACTGTTTTTT | . | TRBJ1-4 | TRBV5-1 | TRBD1